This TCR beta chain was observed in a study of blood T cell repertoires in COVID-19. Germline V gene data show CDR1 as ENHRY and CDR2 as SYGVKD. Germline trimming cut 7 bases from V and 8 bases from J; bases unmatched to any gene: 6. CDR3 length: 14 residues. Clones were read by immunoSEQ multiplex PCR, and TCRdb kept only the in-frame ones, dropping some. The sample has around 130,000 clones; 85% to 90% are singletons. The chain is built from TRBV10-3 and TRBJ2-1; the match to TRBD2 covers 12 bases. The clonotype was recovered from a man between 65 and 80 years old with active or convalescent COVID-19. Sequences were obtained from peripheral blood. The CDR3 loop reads CAIKGTSGFYEQFF. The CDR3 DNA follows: TGTGCCATCAAAGGGACTAGCGGGTTCTATGAGCAGTTCTTC.